Each of the 7 T cell receptor beta chains below was sequenced from the same sample in a study of blood T cells in healthy people across ages. PCR was performed a second time for roughly 7 to 12 cycles using a sample-barcoded 5' primer and a J-beta primer mix. TCRdb reanalysed the 5' RACE reads using MiXCR and keeps one entry per CDR3 protein. The repertoire includes around 1,100,000 distinct CDR3 sequences, roughly two fifths of them detected once, and around 14% sits in the top ten. Material for sequencing was blood. Receptors were obtained from a man between 18 and 29 years old in good health.

This chain joins TRBV6-6 and TRBJ1-4; perhaps TRBD1 as D (5 bases). The CDR3 totals 14 residues. The ends were cut back, 6 bases at V and 0 bases at J, with 8 bases in the middle. Germline values: CDR1 MNHNY, CDR2 SVGAGI (reference sequence). The CDR3 protein is CASRQVATNEKLFF. CDR3 bases: TGTGCCAGCAGACAGGTTGCAACTAATGAAAAACTGTTTTTT.

The chain recombines TRBV7-2 with TRBJ1-2; D is unresolved. Trimming removed 0 bases from V and 4 bases from J, with 9 bases in between. The germline V gene has CDR1 SGHTA and CDR2 FQGNSA. CDR3 length: 14 amino acids. Written as DNA, the CDR3 is TGTGCCAGCAGCTTAGCGTACGCGGCCTATGGCTACACCTTC. Amino acid sequence: CASSLAYAAYGYTF.

This chain joins TRBV5-5 and TRBJ1-5; weak D call: TRBD1 (5 bases). V lost 3 bases, J lost 0 bases, and 10 bases lay in between. The CDR3 runs to 15 residues. Germline lookup yields CDR1 SGHKS and CDR2 YYEKEE (reference sequence). The CDR3 spells CASSSGTSSNQPQHF. CDR3 DNA: TGTGCCAGCAGCTCCGGGACCTCTAGCAATCAGCCCCAGCATTTT.

For this clonotype: A read error may explain this, as a much larger clone is one base away. The V call is TRBV7-8, the J call TRBJ2-5, with D perhaps being TRBD1 or TRBD2 (5 bases each). The assigned J gene may be wrong: the sequence end matches TRBJ2-1 better. The V gene's germline CDR1 is SGHVS and CDR2 FQNEAQ. There are 13 residues in the CDR3. CDR3 sequence (DNA): TGTGCCAGCAGCTTGGGGGAGCAAGAGACCCAGTTCTTC. Translated, it gives CASSLGEQETQFF.

This chain uses TRBV5-1 with TRBJ1-1; a weak D match, TRBD1 (5 bases). Looked up from germline, CDR1 is SGHRS and CDR2 is YFSETQ. V gave up 2 bases and J gave up 3 bases, with 14 bases separating them. The CDR3 runs 15 residues. CDR3 DNA: TGCGCCAGCAGCTTTGTGCCAGGGAGGGACACTGAAGCTTTCTTT. Its protein product is CASSFVPGRDTEAFF.

This clonotype appeared once. The V gene is TRBV7-3, the J gene TRBJ1-2, with a possible D match to TRBD1 (6 bases). The germline CDR1 and CDR2 sequences are SGHTA and FQGTGA. The CDR3 length is 16 residues. Between the trimmed V and J ends, which lost 2 bases and 3 bases, there was a span of 16 bases. CDR3 coding DNA: TGTGCCAGCAGCTTATTAGGAGGGGGGGCAGACTATGGCTACACCTTC. Its protein is CASSLLGGGADYGYTF.

There are a few counts of this clonotype. The chain employs TRBV7-2 and TRBJ2-6, with TRBD2 as a possible D gene (6 bases). Trimming left V 2 bases short and J 0 bases short, with 14 bases between. This CDR3 region has 18 residues. Germline values: CDR1 SGHTA, CDR2 FQGNSA. CDR3 loop: CASSLISGAFSGANVLTF. The CDR3 DNA reads as TGTGCCAGCAGCTTAATTAGCGGAGCTTTCTCTGGGGCCAACGTCCTGACTTTC.